A selection of T cell receptor beta chains follows, all from one sample in a study of somatic mutations in cytotoxic T cells in rheumatoid arthritis. The assay was immunoSEQ multiplex PCR, and TCRdb's table has in-frame clones only and misses some. The data show approximately 15,000 clones, with roughly 80% seen just once and approximately 15% held by the top ten. Sequenced: CD8+ T cells sorted from blood. These receptors were obtained from an adult with rheumatoid arthritis. Both conserved end residues are part of each CDR3. Clone size is shown for a subset of rows, as once, few, many or a class of expanded clone.

TRBV6-1 | few | CASSPGMGGSYEQYF
TRBV9 | - | CASSVEAGAALSSEQFF
TRBV25-1 | few | CASSQGTRGYTF
TRBV27 | - | CASSTAPGGLPYEQYF
TRBV5-4 | - | CASSSPGDDEQFF
TRBV5-6 | - | CASSLIARGVIQETQYF
TRBV27 | - | CASSLTGGRYEQYF
TRBV29-1 | few | CSVYTGQGETQYF
TRBV27 | - | CASSRSVDTQYF
TRBV2 | few | CASIEGGGGGGDTQYF
TRBV7-8 | - | CASSLGFGTVTDTQYF
TRBV6-6 | - | CASSYFPGQGSQPQHF
TRBV5-6 | - | CASSRQGSSSYNSPLHF
TRBV6-6 | - | CASSLDFRDIQYF
TRBV6-4 | few | CASSVDQPQHF